These 30 T cell receptor beta chains originate from one sample sequenced in a study of blood T cell repertoires in COVID-19. Libraries were prepared by immunoSEQ multiplex PCR; TCRdb keeps only in-frame clonotypes and omits some of them. The sample has 100,000 or so clones, 82% seen once. Sequencing used peripheral blood. The receptors were gathered from a woman at least 80 years old with acute or convalescent COVID-19.

On this clone itself: The junction and the germline gene differ at one end; a read error may be behind it. The V and J genes are TRBV5-1 and TRBJ2-5; D tentatively reads TRBD1 or TRBD2 (6 bases each). This CDR3 comprises 19 residues. CDR1 and CDR2 from the germline V gene are SGHRS and YFSETQ. The CDR3 loop is CASSLEGDPATFSQETQYF. The DNA for the CDR3 is TGCGCCAGCAGTTTGGAGGGGGATCCCGCTACCTTCTCTCAAGAGACCCAGTACTTC.

The rearrangement links TRBV10-3 to TRBJ2-2; 11 bases fit TRBD2. The J segment lost 0 bases and the V segment lost 6 bases, leaving 3 bases of the junction unmatched. Germline CDR1 ENHRY, CDR2 SYGVKD. The CDR3 is 16 amino acids. As DNA, the CDR3 is TGTGCCATCAGCCGGACTAGCGGGTCGAACACCGGGGAGCTGTTTTTT. It is translated as CAISRTSGSNTGELFF.

The CDR3 reads CASSFDSGGNTIYF. CDR3 sequence (DNA): TGTGCCAGCAGCTTCGACTCCGGTGGAAACACCATATATTTT. The gene calls are TRBV7-2 and TRBJ1-3, with D unresolved. Germline values: CDR1 SGHTA, CDR2 FQGNSA. V lost 3 bases to trimming and J lost 3 bases, with 9 bases between them. The CDR3 is 14 residues long.

The V and J genes are TRBV6-5 and TRBJ2-5; possible D gene TRBD2, 5 bases. In germline, CDR1 is MNHEY, CDR2 SVGAGI. There are 14 residues in the CDR3. V was shortened by 1 base and J by 5 bases, with 11 bases between the two germline ends. Here the CDR3 reads CASSYFGEEETQYF. For the CDR3, the DNA is TGTGCCAGCAGTTACTTCGGGGAAGAGGAGACCCAGTACTTC.

The chain is built from TRBV24-1 and TRBJ2-1; 7 bases are a match to TRBD2. The junction had 4 bases not matched to a gene; V was cut back by 4 bases and J by 2 bases. The CDR3 loop spans 15 amino acids. Germline loops: CDR1 KGHDR, CDR2 SFDVKD. In DNA, the CDR3 is TGTGCCACCAGTGAGCCTAGCGGAACCTACAATGAGCAGTTCTTC. Amino acid sequence: CATSEPSGTYNEQFF.

This rearrangement joins TRBV2 to TRBJ1-1; no reliable D call. The CDR3 contains 11 residues. V lost 8 bases to trimming and J lost 0 bases, with 4 bases between them. The germline gives CDR1 SNHLY, CDR2 FYNNEI. The DNA for the CDR3 is TGTGCCAGCCAATTGAACACTGAAGCTTTCTTT. Encoded protein: CASQLNTEAFF.

The gene calls are TRBV29-1 and TRBJ2-4; 12 nucleotides align to TRBD2. The CDR3 length is 13 residues. Germline trimming cut 6 bases from V and 6 bases from J; bases unmatched to any gene: 3. Germline V gene data show CDR1 as SQVTM and CDR2 as ANQGSEA. CDR3 residues: CSVQLAGGNIQYF. Written as DNA, the CDR3 is TGCAGCGTGCAACTAGCGGGAGGAAACATTCAGTACTTC.

This chain connects TRBV10-2 to TRBJ2-3; D is unclear. V lost 5 bases, J lost 1 base, and 10 bases lay in between. This CDR3 has 14 residues. CDR1 is WSHSY, CDR2 SAAADI, per germline. Written as DNA, the CDR3 is TGCGCCAGCAGTCCAGGTAGAGGCACAGATACGCAGTATTTT. Translation: CASSPGRGTDTQYF.

The CDR3 loop is CASRGTGVAGELFF. The CDR3 DNA follows: TGTGCCAGTAGAGGGACAGGGGTAGCCGGGGAGCTGTTTTTT. The chain couples TRBV19 to TRBJ2-2, with 10 bases identical to TRBD1. J was trimmed by 6 bases and V by 6 bases; bases with no gene match: 4. The CDR3 covers 14 residues. Germline V gene sequence: CDR1 LNHDA, CDR2 SQIVND (reference sequence).

The chain combines TRBV10-3 with TRBJ2-1, with 14 bases identical to TRBD2. This CDR3 has 17 residues. Germline CDR1 reads ENHRY; CDR2 reads SYGVKD. V lost 10 bases, J lost 5 bases, and 13 bases stayed unmatched. The CDR3 loop reads CASSGTSGRSSNNEQFF. The CDR3 bases are TGTGCCAGCAGCGGGACTAGCGGGAGAAGTTCCAACAATGAGCAGTTCTTC.

This clone was picked up a small number of times. The rearrangement uses TRBV5-1 and TRBJ1-1, with a tentative D call TRBD1 (6 bases). The CDR3 extends over 13 amino acids. The V gene lost 0 bases and the J gene lost 7 bases, with 10 bases spanning the gap. CDR1 SGHRS and CDR2 YFSETQ come from the germline V gene. DNA for the CDR3: TGCGCCAGCAGCTTGGGACAGGTTAATGAAGCTTTCTTT. This translates into CASSLGQVNEAFF.

The chain has TRBV18 and TRBJ2-3; D gene unclear. This CDR3 has 18 amino acids. The V end lost 1 base, the J end lost 1 base, and 18 bases lay between the germline ends. Germline CDR1 is KGHSH and CDR2 is LQKENI. DNA of the CDR3: TGTGCCAGCTCACCACAGCGAATACAAAATCAAGGCACAGATACGCAGTATTTT. Its protein product is CASSPQRIQNQGTDTQYF.

V is TRBV5-1 and J is TRBJ2-3; D possibly corresponds to TRBD2 (5 bases). Trimming stripped 0 bases from V and 5 bases from J, with 13 bases between. CDR3 length equals 15 residues. Germline CDR1 and CDR2: SGHRS and YFSETQ. The CDR3 region is CASSLGGVRGDTQYF. The CDR3 bases are TGCGCCAGCAGCTTGGGTGGGGTTCGGGGAGATACGCAGTATTTT.

The CDR3 nucleotides are TGCGCCAGCAGCCCACTGGACGGGAGGAACACTGAAGCTTTCTTT. Residues: CASSPLDGRNTEAFF. The chain is built from TRBV5-1 and TRBJ1-1; the D is unclear. Trimming took 4 bases from V and 1 from J, leaving 14 bases between them. Per the germline V gene, CDR1 is SGHRS and CDR2 is YFSETQ. The CDR3 totals 15 residues.

The rearrangement joins TRBV24-1 to TRBJ2-3, with TRBD1 identical over 8 bases. This CDR3 is 12 amino acids long. Per germline, CDR1 KGHDR and CDR2 SFDVKD. V lost 4 bases, J lost 10 bases, and 3 bases stayed unmatched. The CDR3 here is CATSEQGVAQYF. The CDR3 bases are TGTGCCACCAGTGAACAGGGGGTAGCGCAGTATTTT.

This clone was counted between two and nine times. The chain recombines TRBV2 with TRBJ1-1, with TRBD1 as a possible D gene (6 bases). Germline CDR1 reads SNHLY; CDR2 reads FYNNEI. Trimming removed 7 bases at V and 3 bases at J, with 12 bases between. The CDR3 length is 13 residues. Here the CDR3 reads CASKWAGDTEAFF. CDR3 bases: TGTGCCAGCAAATGGGCAGGGGACACTGAAGCTTTCTTT. Supplemented by reference TRBV2 and TRBJ1-1, the full variable domain reads EPEVTQTPSHQVTQMGQEVILRCVPISNHLYFYWYRQILGQKVEFLVSFYNNEISEKSEIFDDQFSVERPDGSNFTLKIRSTKLEDSAMYFCASKWAGDTEAFFGQGTRLTVV.

The chain combines TRBV18 with TRBJ2-1, with D tentatively TRBD1 (6 bases). Trimming stripped 3 bases from V and 9 bases from J, with 15 bases between. Germline lookup yields CDR1 KGHSH and CDR2 LQKENI. This CDR3 has 14 residues. CDR3 DNA sequence: TGTGCCAGCTCACCGGCACAGGGCCAAGTTGAGCAGTTCTTC. It translates to CASSPAQGQVEQFF.

This clone was detected a few times. V usage is TRBV6-2 or TRBV6-3 and J usage is TRBJ2-1; D possibly corresponds to TRBD2 (6 bases). This CDR3 is built from 17 residues. Trimming took off 2 bases at V and 2 bases at J, with 16 bases between the two ends. CDR1 and CDR2 (germline): MNHEY, SVGEGT. In DNA form, the CDR3 reads TGTGCCAGCAGTTACGACGGGAGAGTCGGGACCTACAATGAGCAGTTCTTC. Amino acid sequence: CASSYDGRVGTYNEQFF.

The rearrangement uses TRBV5-4 and TRBJ2-3; TRBD2 matches at 7 bases. In germline, CDR1 is SGHNT, CDR2 YYREEE (reference sequence). With V trimmed by 4 bases and J by 2 bases, 10 bases remained unmatched. This CDR3 is 16 amino acids long. CDR3 residues: CASSTPGLQFTDTQYF. The CDR3 DNA is TGTGCCAGCAGCACACCGGGACTACAATTCACAGATACGCAGTATTTT.

This chain connects TRBV12-3 or TRBV12-4 to TRBJ2-2; D possibly corresponds to TRBD2 (5 bases). V dropped 6 bases and J dropped 6 bases, with 11 bases sitting between them. The CDR3 contains 13 residues. The CDR3 DNA reads as TGTGCCAGCAGGCCCGGGATGGCCGGGGAGCTGTTTTTT. The encoded protein is CASRPGMAGELFF.

This sequence joins TRBV24-1 and TRBJ2-2; 10 nucleotides match TRBD2. Germline V gene sequence: CDR1 KGHDR, CDR2 SFDVKD. V lost 4 bases and J lost 5; bases outside the gene matches: 6. The CDR3 contains 16 residues. CDR3 in amino acids: CATSDPLAGATGELFF. In DNA, the CDR3 is TGTGCCACCAGTGACCCGCTAGCGGGAGCAACCGGGGAGCTGTTTTTT.

The chain combines TRBV4-1 with TRBJ1-2; no reliable D call. From germline, CDR1 is MGHRA and CDR2 YSYEKL. Trimming cost V 6 bases and J 6 bases, with 17 bases left between them. The CDR3 length is 14 residues. The CDR3 DNA reads as TGCGCCAGCAGAGAGCCGTTCGTAACCCATGGCTACACCTTC. Its protein is CASREPFVTHGYTF.

This clone was counted once. V and J are TRBV4-3 and TRBJ2-5, with D possibly TRBD1 on 5 matching bases. There are 14 residues in the CDR3. V lost 1 base and J lost 0, with 6 bases in between. The germline V gene encodes CDR1 LGHNA and CDR2 YSLEER. Here the CDR3 reads CASSQGGDQETQYF. CDR3 DNA sequence: TGCGCCAGCAGCCAAGGGGGCGACCAAGAGACCCAGTACTTC.

V is TRBV7-2 and J is TRBJ1-5; perhaps TRBD1 as D (6 bases). CDR1 and CDR2 from the germline V gene are SGHTA and FQGNSA. The CDR3 contains 13 residues. The germline V and J ends were trimmed by 1 base and 9 bases, with 10 bases remaining between them. The CDR3 DNA reads TGTGCCAGCAGCTTAGGGACAGATCGGCCCCAGCATTTT. Protein sequence: CASSLGTDRPQHF.

This rearrangement joins TRBV3-1 (or the pseudogene TRBV3-2) to TRBJ2-3, with 8 bases fitting TRBD2. This CDR3 spans 17 amino acids. The V and J ends lost 2 bases and 4 bases, in that order; junction bases with no gene match: 11. The germline V gene encodes CDR1 LGHDT and CDR2 YNNKEL (reference sequence). The CDR3 nucleotides are TGTGCCAGCAGCCAAAGGGTATCGGGAGGGCAGGCAGATACGCAGTATTTT. Translation: CASSQRVSGGQADTQYF.

The J gene is TRBJ2-2, the V gene TRBV19; D is uncertain. There are 14 residues in the CDR3. Trimming removed 7 bases from V and 4 bases from J, with 13 bases in between. Germline V gives CDR1 LNHDA, CDR2 SQIVND (reference sequence). The CDR3, as DNA: TGTGCCAGTAACGAACAGCCCGCCACCGGGGAGCTGTTTTTT. Translating gives CASNEQPATGELFF.

V and J are TRBV28 and TRBJ1-5; weak D call: TRBD1 (6 bases). The CDR3 runs to 17 residues. V was shortened by 2 bases and J by 4 bases, with 18 bases between the two germline ends. Germline-derived CDR1 and CDR2 are MDHEN and SYDVKM. Here the CDR3 reads CASSLGPHREPNQPQHF. For the CDR3, the DNA is TGTGCCAGCAGTTTAGGCCCCCACAGGGAACCGAATCAGCCCCAGCATTTT.

The V call is TRBV7-6, the J call TRBJ2-7, with 15 nucleotides matching TRBD2. The V gene's germline CDR1 is SGHVS and CDR2 FNYEAQ. Trimming cost V 2 bases and J 6 bases; bases outside gene matches: 5. The CDR3 loop spans 16 amino acids. This chain's CDR3 is CASSLTSGLAGGEQYF. The CDR3 region has the DNA TGTGCCAGCAGCTTAACCTCGGGACTAGCGGGAGGCGAGCAGTACTTC. The full variable domain, in which reference TRBV7-6 and TRBJ2-7 provide the parts outside the CDR3, is GAGVSQSPRYKVTKRGQDVALRCDPISGHVSLYWYRQALGQGPEFLTYFNYEAQQDKSGLPNDRFSAERPEGSISTLTIQRTEQRDSAMYRCASSLTSGLAGGEQYFGPGTRLTVT.

The chain uses TRBV25-1 and TRBJ2-5, with a possible D match to TRBD2 (6 bases). The CDR3 runs to 13 residues. Trimming pared 6 bases from V and 1 base from J, leaving 9 bases between. Germline lookup yields CDR1 MGHDK and CDR2 SYGVNS. The CDR3 spells CASRRGGQETQYF. The CDR3 DNA sequence: TGTGCCAGCAGACGGGGAGGCCAAGAGACCCAGTACTTC.

The rearrangement joins TRBV6-5 to TRBJ2-1; the D is unclear. Trimming shortened V by 7 bases and J by 0 bases, and 10 bases separated the two germline ends. Germline V gene data show CDR1 as MNHEY and CDR2 as SVGAGI. The CDR3 runs 14 residues. Here the CDR3 reads CASTLNPSYNEQFF. The CDR3 nucleotides are TGTGCCAGCACCCTAAATCCCTCCTACAATGAGCAGTTCTTC.